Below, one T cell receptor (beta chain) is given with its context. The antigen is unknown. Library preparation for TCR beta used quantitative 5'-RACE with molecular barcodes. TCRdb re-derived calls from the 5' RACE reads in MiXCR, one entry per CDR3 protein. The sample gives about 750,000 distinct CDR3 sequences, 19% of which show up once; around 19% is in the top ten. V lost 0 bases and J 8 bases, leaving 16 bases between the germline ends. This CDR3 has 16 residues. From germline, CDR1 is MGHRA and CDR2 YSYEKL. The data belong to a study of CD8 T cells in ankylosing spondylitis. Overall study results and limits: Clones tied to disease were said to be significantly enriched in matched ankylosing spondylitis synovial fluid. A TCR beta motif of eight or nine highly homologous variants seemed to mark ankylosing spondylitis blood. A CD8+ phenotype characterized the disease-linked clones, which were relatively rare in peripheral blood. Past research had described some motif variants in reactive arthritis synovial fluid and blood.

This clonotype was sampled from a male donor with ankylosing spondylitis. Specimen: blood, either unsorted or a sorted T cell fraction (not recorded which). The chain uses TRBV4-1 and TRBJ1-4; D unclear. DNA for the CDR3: TGCGCCAGCAGCCAAGATCTGGAGAGGGCGGGCGAAAAACTGTTTTTT. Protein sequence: CASSQDLERAGEKLFF.